The rows below give T cell receptor beta chains drawn from one sample of a study of TIL therapy for anti-PD-1-resistant metastatic lung cancer. Sequencing was performed with immunoSEQ multiplex PCR; in TCRdb, only in-frame clones are kept and a portion is missing. The sample holds about 53,000 clones; around four fifths are singletons and the top ten take 1.5% to 2%. The sample was blood, taken at baseline. The receptors were sampled from a person between 30 and 79 years old with non-small cell lung cancer. The CDR3 runs from the conserved cysteine through the conserved F or W. The D gene is left open where the match is weak. A clone size is listed for some rows: how often the clone was seen (once, few, many), or a class if it is expanded.

clone size: NA
D gene: TRBD1
V gene: TRBV5-1
J gene: TRBJ1-5
CDR3 protein: CASSLGQSSNQPQHF
CDR3 DNA: TGCGCCAGCAGCCTGGGACAGTCTAGCAATCAGCCCCAGCATTTT

clone size: NA
D gene: NA
V gene: TRBV15
J gene: TRBJ2-5
CDR3 protein: CATSLTATPGETQYF
CDR3 DNA: TGTGCCACCAGCTTGACAGCCACTCCAGGGGAGACCCAGTACTTC

clone size: NA
D gene: NA
V gene: TRBV19
J gene: TRBJ1-4
CDR3 protein: CASMRDGSTNEKLFF
CDR3 DNA: TGTGCCAGTATGAGGGACGGATCAACTAATGAAAAACTGTTTTTT

clone size: NA
D gene: NA
V gene: TRBV7-2
J gene: TRBJ2-7
CDR3 protein: CASSLIVPGSAYYEQYF
CDR3 DNA: TGTGCCAGCAGCTTAATCGTCCCAGGGTCAGCTTACTACGAGCAGTACTTC

clone size: once
D gene: NA
V gene: TRBV11-2
J gene: TRBJ2-2
CDR3 protein: CASSTNTGELFF
CDR3 DNA: TGTGCCAGCAGCACGAACACCGGGGAGCTGTTTTTT

clone size: NA
D gene: NA
V gene: TRBV7-9
J gene: TRBJ1-2
CDR3 protein: CASSFRVQSYGYTF
CDR3 DNA: TGTGCCAGCAGCTTTCGGGTACAGTCCTATGGCTACACCTTC

clone size: NA
D gene: TRBD1
V gene: TRBV7-2
J gene: TRBJ2-4
CDR3 protein: CASSLGTGGVIDIQYF
CDR3 DNA: TGTGCCAGCAGCTTGGGAACAGGGGGTGTAATAGACATTCAGTACTTC

clone size: NA
D gene: NA
V gene: TRBV2
J gene: TRBJ1-2
CDR3 protein: CASSEDGDTYGYTF
CDR3 DNA: TGTGCCAGCAGTGAAGACGGCGACACCTATGGCTACACCTTC

clone size: NA
D gene: NA
V gene: TRBV9
J gene: TRBJ1-1
CDR3 protein: CASSTQGTEAFF
CDR3 DNA: TGTGCCAGCAGCACTCAGGGTACTGAAGCTTTCTTT

clone size: NA
D gene: NA
V gene: TRBV14
J gene: TRBJ1-2
CDR3 protein: CASSPVTSGPYGYTF
CDR3 DNA: TGTGCCAGCAGCCCCGTTACATCGGGCCCCTATGGCTACACCTTC

clone size: few
D gene: NA
V gene: TRBV7-7
J gene: TRBJ2-5
CDR3 protein: CASSLGQNQETQYF
CDR3 DNA: TGTGCTAGCAGCTTAGGACAGAACCAAGAGACCCAGTACTTC

clone size: NA
D gene: TRBD1
V gene: TRBV6-1
J gene: TRBJ2-1
CDR3 protein: CASSGRQGVNEQFF
CDR3 DNA: TGTGCCAGCAGTGGTAGGCAGGGGGTCAATGAGCAGTTCTTC

clone size: NA
D gene: NA
V gene: TRBV5-4
J gene: TRBJ2-7
CDR3 protein: CASSLGEGSSYEQYF
CDR3 DNA: TGTGCCAGCAGCTTGGGTGAAGGGAGTTCTTACGAGCAGTACTTC